The rows below give T cell receptor beta chains drawn from one sample of a study of OX40 agonist ivuxolimab in advanced cancers. Here immunoSEQ multiplex PCR was the method, and the copy in TCRdb shows in-frame clones only, minus some. The table lists approximately 82,000 clones, roughly 83% of them singletons. The material sequenced was CD4+ or CD8+ T cells sorted from blood, taken in a trial of the OX40 agonist ivuxolimab. These receptors were obtained from an adult with an advanced solid tumor such as melanoma, head and neck, liver or kidney cancer. The conserved cysteine and the conserved F or W are not part of the CDR3 here.

v_call: TRBV19; j_call: TRBJ2-3; cdr3_aa: ASSIAGASTDTQY
v_call: TRBV19; j_call: TRBJ1-2; cdr3_aa: ASSIPGQGALNYGYT
v_call: TRBV5-1; j_call: TRBJ2-3; cdr3_aa: ASTLGRGTDTQY
v_call: TRBV7-9; j_call: TRBJ2-7; cdr3_aa: ASSLVTYEQY
v_call: TRBV11-2; j_call: TRBJ2-2; cdr3_aa: ASSLDGPTSGGLNTGELF
v_call: TRBV6-1; j_call: TRBJ1-5; cdr3_aa: ASSPQGASQPQH
v_call: TRBV5-1; j_call: TRBJ2-7; cdr3_aa: ASSQGTGGSEQY
v_call: TRBV18; j_call: TRBJ2-1; cdr3_aa: ASSPGQGTYNEQF
v_call: TRBV27; j_call: TRBJ1-5; cdr3_aa: ASSPQTPNQPQH
v_call: TRBV10-3; j_call: TRBJ1-6; cdr3_aa: AISEVASPLH
v_call: TRBV19; j_call: TRBJ1-5; cdr3_aa: ASEGGGDQPQH
v_call: TRBV18; j_call: TRBJ2-1; cdr3_aa: ASSPIMGLDYNEQF
v_call: TRBV7-9; j_call: TRBJ2-5; cdr3_aa: ASSAQGTYLQETQY
v_call: TRBV4-1; j_call: TRBJ1-4; cdr3_aa: ASSQGGIEKLF
v_call: TRBV5-4; j_call: TRBJ2-7; cdr3_aa: ASSRGGVWSYEQY
v_call: TRBV19; j_call: TRBJ1-1; cdr3_aa: ASKTGSHTEAF
v_call: TRBV10-2; j_call: TRBJ2-2; cdr3_aa: ASSGQLNTGELF
v_call: TRBV7-9; j_call: TRBJ2-5; cdr3_aa: ASSVRGGETQY
v_call: TRBV4-3; j_call: -; cdr3_aa: ASSAGTGGYEQY
v_call: TRBV27; j_call: TRBJ2-1; cdr3_aa: ASGRTSGAYNEQF
v_call: TRBV19; j_call: TRBJ1-5; cdr3_aa: ASSMRAGPYSNQPQH
v_call: TRBV6-5; j_call: TRBJ2-5; cdr3_aa: ASSYWGLAGGETQY
v_call: TRBV7-6; j_call: TRBJ1-2; cdr3_aa: ASSLEDRSAYGYT
v_call: TRBV19; j_call: TRBJ1-1; cdr3_aa: ASSPRTGVAF
v_call: TRBV30; j_call: TRBJ1-2; cdr3_aa: AWSPAGPGYGYT
v_call: TRBV5-5; j_call: TRBJ1-4; cdr3_aa: ASSLLGTGGEKLF
v_call: TRBV2; j_call: TRBJ2-5; cdr3_aa: ASCRPSGGASETQY
v_call: TRBV5-8; j_call: TRBJ1-4; cdr3_aa: ASSPIQGAGPTNEKLF
v_call: TRBV7-2; j_call: TRBJ1-4; cdr3_aa: ASSATRTTRNEKLF
v_call: TRBV29-1; j_call: TRBJ2-5; cdr3_aa: SVEDRGREETQY
v_call: TRBV5-1; j_call: TRBJ2-5; cdr3_aa: ASSFGASNWVEY
v_call: TRBV18; j_call: TRBJ1-1; cdr3_aa: ASSPPKKAQVNTEAF
v_call: TRBV25-1; j_call: TRBJ1-2; cdr3_aa: ASREHFSNYGYT
v_call: TRBV5-1; j_call: TRBJ2-4; cdr3_aa: ASSLRTSGGLAKNIQY
v_call: TRBV7-8; j_call: TRBJ2-7; cdr3_aa: ASSFRREQY
v_call: TRBV2; j_call: TRBJ1-2; cdr3_aa: AFPRGFRVGYT
v_call: TRBV7-5; j_call: TRBJ1-5; cdr3_aa: ARSRDRYSNQPQH
v_call: TRBV15; j_call: TRBJ2-5; cdr3_aa: ATSTGLQETQY
v_call: TRBV29-1; j_call: TRBJ1-4; cdr3_aa: SVGEQLNEKLF
v_call: TRBV30; j_call: TRBJ1-3; cdr3_aa: AWSGKGIGGNTIY
v_call: TRBV5-1; j_call: TRBJ1-1; cdr3_aa: ASSLYAGGNTEAF
v_call: TRBV25-1; j_call: TRBJ2-1; cdr3_aa: ASSEPPGQGTEQF
v_call: TRBV5-6; j_call: TRBJ1-2; cdr3_aa: ASSFNRVNYGYT
v_call: TRBV6-1; j_call: TRBJ2-3; cdr3_aa: ASQAPQGSDTQY
v_call: TRBV5-6; j_call: TRBJ1-4; cdr3_aa: ASSLANFVTDPFNEKLF
v_call: TRBV9; j_call: TRBJ2-2; cdr3_aa: ASSQHNEHGLAGPDVPGELF
v_call: TRBV30; j_call: TRBJ1-6; cdr3_aa: ACEPETISSSYNSPLH
v_call: TRBV6-1; j_call: TRBJ2-5; cdr3_aa: ASRKLAGNQETQY
v_call: TRBV18; j_call: TRBJ1-4; cdr3_aa: ASSPRDEEKLF